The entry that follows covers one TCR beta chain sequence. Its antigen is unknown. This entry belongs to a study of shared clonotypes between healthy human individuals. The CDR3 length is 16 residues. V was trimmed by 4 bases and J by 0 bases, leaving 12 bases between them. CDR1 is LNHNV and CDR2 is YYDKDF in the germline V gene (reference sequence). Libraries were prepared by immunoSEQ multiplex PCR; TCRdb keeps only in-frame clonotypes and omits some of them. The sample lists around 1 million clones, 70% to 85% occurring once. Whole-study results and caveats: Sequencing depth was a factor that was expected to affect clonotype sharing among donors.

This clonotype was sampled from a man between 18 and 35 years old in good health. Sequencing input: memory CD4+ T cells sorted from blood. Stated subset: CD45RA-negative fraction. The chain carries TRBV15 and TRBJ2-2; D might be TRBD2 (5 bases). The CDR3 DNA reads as TGTGCCACCAGCACGGCCGGGAAGACGAACACCGGGGAGCTGTTTTTT. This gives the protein CATSTAGKTNTGELFF.